Reported below is one T cell receptor (beta chain). What it binds is not known. The table came from immunoSEQ multiplex PCR; TCRdb's copy has only in-frame clones and leaves some out. Of some 330,000 clones in the sample, about nine tenths were seen once. Germline CDR1 is MNHNY and CDR2 is SVGAGI (reference sequence). Trimming stripped 7 bases from V and 8 bases from J, with 20 bases between. The CDR3 covers 14 residues. The sample belongs to a study of cytomegalovirus exposure and HLA in healthy donors. Study-level results: It was found in a later analysis that first-cohort TCR clusters tended to co-occur in the 120 validation repertoires. Some TCR beta chains (around 180 of them) were listed as cytomegalovirus-associated. The CMV antigen specificity of a few CMV-associated chains was confirmed through in vitro analysis.

The clonotype was recovered from a woman younger than 30 in good health and CMV-seronegative. The chain uses TRBV6-6 and TRBJ1-2, with D tentatively TRBD1 (5 bases). The sample was PBMCs. CDR3 sequence reads: CASTALNQGGGYTF. CDR3 nucleotide sequence: TGTGCCAGCACTGCTCTAAATCAGGGAGGGGGCTACACCTTC.